This T cell receptor (beta chain) derives from a study of long-term antiretroviral therapy in people with HIV. Study conclusions and caveats: Collection spanned 2004 to 2017; ART regimens may be less effective than current ones. Post-ART, diversity grew, though it stayed under transplant donor control levels.

To note about this clone: Its antigen is unknown.

Sampling of each donor yielded at least one pre-ART PBMC sample and at least two post-ART PBMC samples. Cryopreserved PBMC, at roughly 0.85-11 million per sample, were present before DNA extraction. The immunoSEQ assay was v3.0, run at survey level. Some clones are missing from TCRdb's copy, which holds only in-frame ones; the method was immunoSEQ multiplex PCR. This sample carries 20,000 to 25,000 clones, around 82% of them seen once, and the ten largest clones take 9.5% to 12%. Trimming removed 5 bases from V and 1 base from J, with 5 bases in between. The V gene's germline CDR1 is LNHDA and CDR2 SQIVND (reference sequence). The CDR3 contains 12 residues.

The sample here was unsorted PBMCs, taken about 2.5 years after starting antiretroviral therapy. This receptor was taken from a man aged 40-49 years with HIV. This chain uses TRBV19 with TRBJ1-1; D uncertain. CDR3 loop: CASSWWNTEAFF. CDR3 nucleotide sequence: TGTGCCAGTAGTTGGTGGAACACTGAAGCTTTCTTT.